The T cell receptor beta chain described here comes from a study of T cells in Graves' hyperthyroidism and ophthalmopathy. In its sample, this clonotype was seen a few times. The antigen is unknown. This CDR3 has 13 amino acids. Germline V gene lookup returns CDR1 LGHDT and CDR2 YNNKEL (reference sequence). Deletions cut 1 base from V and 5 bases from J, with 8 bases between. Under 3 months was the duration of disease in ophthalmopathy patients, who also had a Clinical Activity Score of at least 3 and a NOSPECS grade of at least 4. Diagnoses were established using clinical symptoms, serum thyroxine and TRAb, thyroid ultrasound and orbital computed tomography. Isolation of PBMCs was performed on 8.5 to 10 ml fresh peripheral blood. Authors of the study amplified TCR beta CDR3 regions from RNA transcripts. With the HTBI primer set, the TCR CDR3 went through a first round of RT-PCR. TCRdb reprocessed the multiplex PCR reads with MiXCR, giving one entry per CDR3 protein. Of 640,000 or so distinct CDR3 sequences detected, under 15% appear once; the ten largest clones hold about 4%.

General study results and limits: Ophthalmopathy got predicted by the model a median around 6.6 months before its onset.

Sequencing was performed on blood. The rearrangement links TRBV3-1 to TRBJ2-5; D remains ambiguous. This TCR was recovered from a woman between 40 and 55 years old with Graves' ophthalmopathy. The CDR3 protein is CASSQASRETQYF. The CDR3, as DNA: TGTGCCAGCAGCCAAGCTAGTAGGGAGACCCAGTACTTC.